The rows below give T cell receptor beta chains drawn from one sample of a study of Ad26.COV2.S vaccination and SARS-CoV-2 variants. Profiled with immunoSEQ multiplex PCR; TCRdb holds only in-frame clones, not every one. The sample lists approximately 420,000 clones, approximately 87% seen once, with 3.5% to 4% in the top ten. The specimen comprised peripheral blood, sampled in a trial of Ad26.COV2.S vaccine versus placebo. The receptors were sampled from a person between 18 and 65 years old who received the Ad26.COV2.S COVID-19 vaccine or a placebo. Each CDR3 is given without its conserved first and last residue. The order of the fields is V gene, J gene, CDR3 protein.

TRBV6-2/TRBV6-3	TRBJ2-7	ASSYGTPSYEQY
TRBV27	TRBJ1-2	ASSLGPAAYGYT
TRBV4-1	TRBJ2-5	ASRTHLYQYQETQY
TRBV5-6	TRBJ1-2	ASSLPGPVGYGYT
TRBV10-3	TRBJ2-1	AIGGDTSRDEQF
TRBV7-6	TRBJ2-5	ASSPPRRDWRGQETQY
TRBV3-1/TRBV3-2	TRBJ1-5	ASSPQGGEQPQH
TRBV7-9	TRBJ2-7	ASSLGLGTSYEQY
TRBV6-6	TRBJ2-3	ASSYKGADFADTQY
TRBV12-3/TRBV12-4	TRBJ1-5	ASSSGGNQPQH
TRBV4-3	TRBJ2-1	ASSQTDGTYNEQF
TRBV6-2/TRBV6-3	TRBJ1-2	ASSYELVSRHGYT
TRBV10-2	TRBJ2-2	ASSEFRAGELF
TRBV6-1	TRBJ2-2	ASSEQPTGELF
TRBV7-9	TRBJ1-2	ASSRLGADYGYT
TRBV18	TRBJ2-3	ASSPQAATGTDTQY
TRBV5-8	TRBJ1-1	ASSMTPNTEAF
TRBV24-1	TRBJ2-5	ATSDRRTVQETQY
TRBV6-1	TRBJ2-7	ASSDTRLTGGPSEQY
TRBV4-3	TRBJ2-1	ASSQDRAGGYNEQF
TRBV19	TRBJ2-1	ASSNGAGRPYNEQF
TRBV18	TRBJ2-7	ASQQDRISYEQY
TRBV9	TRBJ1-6	ASSADLFGNSPLH
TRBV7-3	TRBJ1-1	ASSSVMNTEAF
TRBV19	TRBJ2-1	ASSSRTGVNEQF
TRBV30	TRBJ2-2	AWGSGGGTGELF
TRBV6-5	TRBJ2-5	ASSRDTQLETQY
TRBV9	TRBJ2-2	ASSVGGGFNTGELF
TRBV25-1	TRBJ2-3	ASSEVLSRGADTQY
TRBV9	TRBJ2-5	ASSVGGRAVQETQY
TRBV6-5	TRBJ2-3	ASDRTATTTDTQY
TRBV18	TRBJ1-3	ASSNKKFRDVNSGNTIY
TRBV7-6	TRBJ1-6	ASSLDRQGNSPLH
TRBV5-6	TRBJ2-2	ASSLVERTGELF
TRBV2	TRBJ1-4	ASRRGTAFSLNEKLF
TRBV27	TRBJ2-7	ASSLSKRGSYEQY
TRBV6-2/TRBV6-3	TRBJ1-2	ASSLDRVWGYT